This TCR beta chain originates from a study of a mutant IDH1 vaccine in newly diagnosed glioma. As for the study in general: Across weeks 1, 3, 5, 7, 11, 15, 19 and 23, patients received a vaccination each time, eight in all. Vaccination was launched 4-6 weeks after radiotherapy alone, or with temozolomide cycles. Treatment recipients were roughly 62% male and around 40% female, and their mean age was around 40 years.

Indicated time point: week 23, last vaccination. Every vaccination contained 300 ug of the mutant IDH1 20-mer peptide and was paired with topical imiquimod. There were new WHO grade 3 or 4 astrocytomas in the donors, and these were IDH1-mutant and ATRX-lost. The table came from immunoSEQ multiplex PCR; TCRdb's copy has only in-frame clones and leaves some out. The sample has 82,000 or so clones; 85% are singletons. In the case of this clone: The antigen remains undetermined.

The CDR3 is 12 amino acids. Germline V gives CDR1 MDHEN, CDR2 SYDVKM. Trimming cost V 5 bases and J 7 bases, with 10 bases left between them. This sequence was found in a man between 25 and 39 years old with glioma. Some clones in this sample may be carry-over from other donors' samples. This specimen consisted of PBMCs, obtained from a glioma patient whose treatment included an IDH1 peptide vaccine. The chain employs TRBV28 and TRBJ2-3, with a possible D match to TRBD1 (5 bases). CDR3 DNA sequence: TGTGCCAGCAGTATAGACAGATATACGCAGTATTTT. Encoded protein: CASSIDRYTQYF.